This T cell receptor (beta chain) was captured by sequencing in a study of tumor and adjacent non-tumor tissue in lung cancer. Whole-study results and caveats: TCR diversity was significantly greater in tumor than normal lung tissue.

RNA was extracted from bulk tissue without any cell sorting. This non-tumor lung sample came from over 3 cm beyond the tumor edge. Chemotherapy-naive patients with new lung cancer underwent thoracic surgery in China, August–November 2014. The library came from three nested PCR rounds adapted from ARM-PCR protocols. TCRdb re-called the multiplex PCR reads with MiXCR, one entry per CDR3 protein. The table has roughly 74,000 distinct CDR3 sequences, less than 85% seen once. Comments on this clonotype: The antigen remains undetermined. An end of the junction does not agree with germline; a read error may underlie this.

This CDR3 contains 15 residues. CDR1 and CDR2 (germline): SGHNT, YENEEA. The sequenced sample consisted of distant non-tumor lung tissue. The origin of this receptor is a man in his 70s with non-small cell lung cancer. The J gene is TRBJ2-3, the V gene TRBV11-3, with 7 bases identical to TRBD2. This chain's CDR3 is CACTRREVSTDTQFF. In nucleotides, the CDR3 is TGTGCCTGCACCCGTCGGGAGGTAAGCACAGATACGCAGTTTTTT. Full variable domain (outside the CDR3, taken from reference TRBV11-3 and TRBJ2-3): EAGVVQSPRYKIIEKKQPVAFWCNPISGHNTLYWYLQNLGQGPELLIRYENEEAVDDSQLPKDRFSAERLKGVDSTLKIQPAELGDSAVYLCACTRREVSTDTQFFGPGTRLTVL.